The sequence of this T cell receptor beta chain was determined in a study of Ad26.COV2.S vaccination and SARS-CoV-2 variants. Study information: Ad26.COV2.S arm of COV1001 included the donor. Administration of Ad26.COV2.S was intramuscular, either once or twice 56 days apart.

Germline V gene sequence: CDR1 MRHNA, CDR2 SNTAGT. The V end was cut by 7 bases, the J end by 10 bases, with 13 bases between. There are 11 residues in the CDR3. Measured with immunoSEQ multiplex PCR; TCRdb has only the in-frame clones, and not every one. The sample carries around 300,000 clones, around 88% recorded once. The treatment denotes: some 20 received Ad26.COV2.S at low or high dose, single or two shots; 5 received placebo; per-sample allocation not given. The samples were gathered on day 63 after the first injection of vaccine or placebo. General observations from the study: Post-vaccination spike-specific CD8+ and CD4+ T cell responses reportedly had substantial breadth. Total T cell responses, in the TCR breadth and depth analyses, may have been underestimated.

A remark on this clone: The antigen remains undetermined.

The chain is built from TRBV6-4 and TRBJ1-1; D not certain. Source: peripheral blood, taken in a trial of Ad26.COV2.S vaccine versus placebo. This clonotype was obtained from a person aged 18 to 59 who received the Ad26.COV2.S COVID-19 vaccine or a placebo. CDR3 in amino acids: CASTGWLRAFF. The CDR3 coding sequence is TGTGCCAGCACGGGATGGTTGCGAGCTTTCTTT.